This T cell receptor (beta chain) appears in the sequencing data of a study of control samples from healthy donors and cancer patients. Germline V lookup: CDR1 LNHDA, CDR2 SQIVND (reference sequence). Deletions cut 3 bases from V and 0 bases from J, with 12 bases between. The CDR3 spans 16 residues. The count of this clone is one. TCRdb keeps only in-frame clones here, not all; method: immunoSEQ multiplex PCR. The table records 350,000 to 450,000 clones, 90% of them present only once. This sequence was found in a man in his forties with head and neck cancer. This chain connects TRBV19 to TRBJ1-5; D is possibly TRBD1 (5 bases). Sequenced sample: PBMCs. CDR3 sequence reads: CASSMMGGYSNQPQHF. DNA for the CDR3: TGTGCCAGTAGTATGATGGGGGGGTATAGCAATCAGCCCCAGCATTTT.